This TCR beta chain was retrieved from a study of sequential checkpoint blockade in melanoma. At the level of the study: Patients were randomized 1:1 to nivolumab-then-ipilimumab or ipilimumab-then-nivolumab first-line. Maintenance nivolumab came after either treatment sequence.

Using immunoSEQ multiplex PCR, the repertoire was profiled, and TCRdb retains in-frame clones only, with some absent. Among tens of thousands of clones listed, roughly nine tenths were seen once. Treatment reported: randomized to nivolumab then ipilimumab (arm A) or the reverse (arm B). None of the patients previously received DNA-damaging chemotherapy. Live CD3+CD8+ CD19− CD56− cells were sorted from PBMCs. The starting material was CD8+ T cells sorted from blood (inferred from file names), obtained from a patient given nivolumab and ipilimumab in sequence. This TCR derives from a human donor with melanoma.

Here the CDR3 DNA reads TGTGCCAGCAGTCCACCGGAGCGGGAGATCACAGATACGCAGTATTTT. Residues: CASSPPEREITDTQYF. J is TRBJ2-3 and V is TRBV6-6; TRBD2 aligns across 8 bases. The germline V gene encodes CDR1 MNHNY and CDR2 SVGAGI (reference sequence). After removal of 5 bases from V and 2 bases from J, the junction contained 9 bases not matched to a gene. There are 16 residues in the CDR3.